One and the same sample provided the 17 T cell receptor beta chains below, sequenced in a study of T cells after posttransplantation cyclophosphamide. Assay used: immunoSEQ multiplex PCR; TCRdb lists only in-frame clones, some missing. The profile shows thousands of clones, approximately 86% of them singletons. A marrow graft followed busulfan-fludarabine conditioning, with cyclophosphamide on days +3 and +4. The source material was CD4+ T cells sorted from blood, sampled 242 days after a stem cell transplant with posttransplant cyclophosphamide. The receptors stem from a young adult male patient who received an allogeneic stem cell transplant from a related donor, was CMV-positive, and had no GVHD. Some T cells could come from the graft donor.

The chain is built from TRBV11-2 and TRBJ1-1, with TRBD1 matching 8 bases. The germline V gene encodes CDR1 SGHAT and CDR2 FQNNGV. The V and J ends lost 1 base and 1 base, in that order; junction bases with no gene match: 2. The length of the CDR3 is 15 residues. The CDR3, as DNA: TGTGCCAGCAGCTTAGGGGGGACAGGGAACACTGAAGCTTTCTTT. Protein: CASSLGGTGNTEAFF.

The rearrangement joins TRBV2 to TRBJ2-7, with D tentatively TRBD2 (5 bases). The CDR3 contains 11 residues. The V and J ends lost 4 bases and 6 bases respectively, with 7 bases between them. Germline CDR1 is SNHLY and CDR2 is FYNNEI. For the CDR3, the DNA is TGTGCCAGCAGTGCGGGGATCGAGCAGTACTTC. Translated: CASSAGIEQYF.

The V and J genes are TRBV7-7 and TRBJ2-2, with 10 bases matching TRBD2. Germline-derived CDR1 and CDR2 are SSHAT and FNYEAQ (reference sequence). Trimming took 4 bases from V and 7 from J; bases not matched to a gene: 6. The CDR3 totals 15 residues. CDR3 nucleotides: TGTGCCAGCAGCTCTAGCGGGAGTTATGGCGGGGAGCTGTTTTTT. Amino acid sequence: CASSSSGSYGGELFF.

This rearrangement joins TRBV9 to TRBJ2-3; TRBD2 agrees at 10 bases. In germline, CDR1 is SGDLS, CDR2 YYNGEE. The CDR3 is 15 amino acids. Trimming removed 3 bases from V and 0 bases from J; junction bases left unmatched: 1. The CDR3 loop reads CASSERGGSTDTQYF. CDR3 coding DNA: TGTGCCAGCAGCGAGCGGGGGGGGAGCACAGATACGCAGTATTTT.

V is TRBV4-2 and J is TRBJ2-5, with no clear D. CDR3 length: 13 amino acids. CDR1 and CDR2 from the germline V gene are LGHNA and YNFKEQ. Trimming stripped 0 bases from V and 7 bases from J, with 9 bases between. The CDR3 nucleotides read TGTGCCAGCAGCCAAGAACAGATAGGGACCCAGTACTTC. Encoded protein: CASSQEQIGTQYF.

The chain joins TRBV19 to TRBJ1-5, with D possibly matching TRBD1 (5 bases). Germline CDR1 LNHDA, CDR2 SQIVND (reference sequence). V lost 4 bases, J lost 5 bases, and 15 bases lay in between. This CDR3 has 15 residues. The CDR3 nucleotides read TGTGCCAGTAGTACCGGCGGGACGGCGTATCAGCCCCAGCATTTT. Translated: CASSTGGTAYQPQHF.

A word on this clone: The junction does not match germline at one end; this may be a read error. V usage is TRBV29-1 and J usage is TRBJ1-6; a weak D match, TRBD1 (5 bases). CDR3 length: 21 amino acids. Germline CDR1 SQVTM, CDR2 ANQGSEA. The CDR3 coding sequence is TGCAGCGTTGAAGGGGGTCGTCACAGGATTATCCTAAACTCCTATAATTCCCCCCTCCACTTT. This encodes CSVEGGRHRIILNSYNSPLHF.

This chain links TRBV2 with TRBJ2-7; a weak D match, TRBD2 (6 bases). V lost 4 bases, J lost 6 bases, and 16 bases lay in between. The CDR3 consists of 14 residues. The germline V gene has CDR1 SNHLY and CDR2 FYNNEI. CDR3: CASSVFSQGGEQYF. CDR3 bases: TGTGCCAGCAGTGTTTTCTCCCAGGGAGGCGAGCAGTACTTC.

The chain recombines TRBV4-2 with TRBJ2-1, with 9 nucleotides matching TRBD2. The CDR3 covers 19 residues. Germline CDR1 LGHNA, CDR2 YNFKEQ. Trimming at V came to 1 base and at J to 5 bases, leaving 15 bases not matched to a gene. The CDR3 spells CASSQVQGGRARVNNEQFF. CDR3 DNA sequence: TGTGCCAGCAGCCAAGTTCAAGGCGGGAGGGCCCGGGTTAACAATGAGCAGTTCTTC.

This clone appeared a single time. V gene TRBV11-1 combines with J gene TRBJ2-3; 10 nucleotides line up with TRBD2. Trimming took 5 bases from V and 2 from J; bases not matched to a gene: 7. CDR1 is SGHAT and CDR2 is FQDESV in the germline V gene (reference sequence). This CDR3 has 16 residues. The DNA of the CDR3 is TGTGCCAGCAGCACCTCACTAGCGGGGTTCACAGATACGCAGTATTTT. It encodes CASSTSLAGFTDTQYF.

V gene TRBV14 combines with J gene TRBJ2-3; 9 bases map to TRBD2. This CDR3 is built from 17 residues. Germline V gene data show CDR1 as SGHDN and CDR2 as FVKESK. V lost 1 base to trimming and J lost 1 base; unmatched junction nucleotides: 6. CDR3 DNA: TGTGCCAGCAGCCAAGGATTAGTAGCGGGGGGCACAGATACGCAGTATTTT. It specifies CASSQGLVAGGTDTQYF. Combining the CDR3 with reference TRBV14 and TRBJ2-3 gives the whole variable domain EAGVTQFPSHSVIEKGQTVTLRCDPISGHDNLYWYRRVMGKEIKFLLHFVKESKQDESGMPNNRFLAERTGGTYSTLKVQPAELEDSGVYFCASSQGLVAGGTDTQYFGPGTRLTVL.

The chain uses TRBV4-2 and TRBJ2-1; D not resolved. CDR1 and CDR2 from the germline V gene are LGHNA and YNFKEQ. Trimming left V 4 bases short and J 8 bases short, with 9 bases between. The CDR3 loop spans 12 amino acids. CDR3: CASSPLGYEQFF. For the CDR3, the DNA is TGTGCCAGCAGCCCTCTGGGCTATGAGCAGTTCTTC.

The genes are TRBV6-5 and TRBJ2-1, with D possibly being TRBD2 (6 bases). This CDR3 contains 15 residues. V lost 4 bases, J lost 4 bases, and 14 bases lay in between. CDR1 MNHEY and CDR2 SVGAGI come from the germline V gene. This chain's CDR3 is CASSLGGRQYNEQFF. The CDR3 coding sequence is TGTGCCAGCAGTTTGGGGGGTAGGCAATACAATGAGCAGTTCTTC.

This clone was picked up one time. This chain links TRBV19 with TRBJ2-3; 7 bases are a match to TRBD1. Trimming took 8 bases from V and 2 from J; bases not matched to a gene: 7. This CDR3 contains 14 residues. Germline assignment: CDR1 LNHDA and CDR2 SQIVND (reference sequence). The CDR3 DNA is TGTGCCAGTCAATACACAGGGGTCACAGATACGCAGTATTTT. Encoded protein: CASQYTGVTDTQYF. The variable domain in full, with the rest retrieved from reference TRBV19 and TRBJ2-3, is DGGITQSPKYLFRKEGQNVTLSCEQNLNHDAMYWYRQDPGQGLRLIYYSQIVNDFQKGDIAEGYSVSREKKESFPLTVTSAQKNPTAFYLCASQYTGVTDTQYFGPGTRLTVL.

CDR3 bases: TGTGCCAGCAGCTTATTAAATCAGCCCCAGCATTTT. Protein: CASSLLNQPQHF. The chain joins TRBV7-9 to TRBJ1-5; no firm D call. Trimming pared 2 bases from V and 4 bases from J, leaving 3 bases between. Per the germline V gene, CDR1 is SEHNR and CDR2 is FQNEAQ (reference sequence). The CDR3 covers 12 residues. Full variable domain (remainder filled in from reference TRBV7-9 and TRBJ1-5): DTGVSQNPRHKITKRGQNVTFRCDPISEHNRLYWYRQTLGQGPEFLTYFQNEAQLEKSRLLSDRFSAERPKGSFSTLEIQRTEQGDSAMYLCASSLLNQPQHFGDGTRLSIL.

The rearrangement joins TRBV25-1 to TRBJ2-4; tentatively, D is TRBD1 (6 bases). The CDR3 is 13 residues long. Germline CDR1 reads MGHDK; CDR2 reads SYGVNS. Deletions cut 1 base from V and 7 bases from J, with 8 bases between. In nucleotides, the CDR3 is TGTGCCAGCAGTGAATTTCAGGGGAACATTCAGTACTTC. It specifies CASSEFQGNIQYF.

The V gene is TRBV29-1, the J gene TRBJ1-2; a weak D match, TRBD1 (5 bases). The CDR3 has 14 residues. CDR1 is SQVTM and CDR2 is ANQGSEA in the germline V gene. Trimming removed 0 bases from V and 2 bases from J, with 10 bases in between. CDR3 residues: CSVEDGGENYGYTF. The CDR3, as DNA: TGCAGCGTTGAAGATGGGGGGGAAAACTATGGCTACACCTTC.